The rows below give T cell receptor beta chains drawn from one sample of a study of shared clonotypes between healthy human individuals. The repertoire was sequenced with immunoSEQ multiplex PCR; TCRdb's copy has only in-frame clones and lacks some. In the table there are some 2.1 million clones, roughly 94% of which are singletons. The sequenced sample was naive CD8+ T cells sorted from blood. The receptors shown here come from a young man in good health. CDR3s include the opening cysteine and the closing phenylalanine or tryptophan. The order of the fields is V gene, clone size, D gene, J gene, CDR3 protein, CDR3 DNA. D genes are given only for firm matches. Size tells how often a clone was seen (once, few, many) or the class of an expanded clone, and some rows leave it out.

>TRBV6-5|NA|NA|TRBJ2-1
CASSYLQGGDEQFF
TGTGCCAGCAGTTACTTACAGGGGGGGGATGAGCAGTTCTTC
>TRBV18|NA|NA|TRBJ2-7
CASSPPESRGNEQYF
TGTGCCAGCTCACCACCGGAATCCAGGGGCAACGAGCAGTACTTC
>TRBV10-3|NA|TRBD1|TRBJ1-1
CAISDPGQVFSEAFF
TGTGCCATCAGTGACCCCGGACAGGTTTTTTCTGAAGCTTTCTTT
>TRBV5-6|NA|NA|TRBJ2-1
CASSEDRLYNEQFF
TGTGCCAGCAGCGAGGACAGACTCTACAATGAGCAGTTCTTC
>TRBV29-1|once|NA|TRBJ1-2
CSAHPLSSDYGYTF
TGCAGCGCCCACCCTTTATCGTCGGACTATGGCTACACCTTC
>TRBV7-6|NA|TRBD1|TRBJ2-1
CASSSPQTGMGEQFF
TGTGCCAGCAGCTCCCCCCAGACAGGGATGGGTGAGCAGTTCTTC
>TRBV7-2|NA|TRBD2|TRBJ2-3
CASSLVSGSTDTQYF
TGTGCCAGCAGCTTAGTTAGCGGGAGCACAGATACGCAGTATTTT
>TRBV7-2|NA|NA|TRBJ2-7
CASSSGGEGQNF
TGTGCCAGCAGCTCCGGAGGGGAAGGGCAGAACTTC
>TRBV6-6|NA|NA|TRBJ1-1
CASIYEGGTEAFF
TGTGCCAGCATCTACGAGGGTGGGACTGAAGCTTTCTTT
>TRBV7-6|NA|TRBD1|TRBJ2-3
CASSSSIRQGGEDTQYF
TGTGCCAGCAGTTCCTCTATCAGACAGGGCGGCGAAGATACGCAGTATTTT
>TRBV28|few|TRBD1|TRBJ1-6
CASSLFGQGVSLNSPLHF
TGTGCCAGCAGTTTATTCGGACAGGGAGTTTCCTTGAATTCACCCCTCCACTTT
>TRBV7-9|few|TRBD1|TRBJ1-6
CASSTKGGQYNSPLHF
TGTGCCAGCAGCACTAAGGGGGGACAGTATAATTCACCCCTCCACTTT
>TRBV4-1|NA|TRBD2|TRBJ2-7
CASSQASGTFSYEQYF
TGCGCCAGCAGCCAAGCTAGCGGGACCTTCTCCTACGAGCAGTACTTC
>TRBV7-9|NA|TRBD1|TRBJ2-7
CASSRQGYEQYF
TGTGCCAGCAGCCGACAGGGCTACGAGCAGTACTTC
>TRBV7-9|NA|NA|TRBJ2-2
CARLEPNTGELFF
TGTGCCAGACTCGAGCCGAACACCGGGGAGCTGTTTTTT
>TRBV7-9|once|TRBD1|TRBJ1-1
CASSLLGAGTENTEAFF
TGTGCCAGCAGCCTCCTAGGGGCCGGGACAGAAAACACTGAAGCTTTCTTT
>TRBV6-5|NA|NA|TRBJ2-7
CASSWAQSTYYEQYF
TGTGCCAGCAGTTGGGCACAGTCTACTTACTACGAGCAGTACTTC
>TRBV28|NA|TRBD1|TRBJ1-2
CASRLLGTGEPGGYTF
TGTGCCAGCAGGCTCCTTGGGACAGGTGAACCTGGTGGCTACACCTTC
>TRBV7-8|NA|TRBD1|TRBJ2-3
CASSLLGTGGADTQYF
TGTGCCAGCAGCTTACTGGGGACAGGGGGCGCAGATACGCAGTATTTT
>TRBV30|NA|NA|TRBJ2-7
CAWSSGHSYEQYF
TGTGCCTGGAGCTCGGGGCACTCCTACGAGCAGTACTTC
>TRBV14|NA|NA|TRBJ1-6
CASSQGHPWDSPLHF
TGTGCCAGCAGCCAAGGACACCCTTGGGATTCACCCCTCCACTTT
>TRBV7-9|NA|TRBD2|TRBJ2-1
CASRGTSGSGEQFF
TGTGCCAGCAGGGGGACTAGCGGGAGTGGTGAGCAGTTCTTC
>TRBV7-8|once|NA|TRBJ2-1
CASSLAWSGPYNEQFF
TGTGCCAGCAGCTTAGCTTGGTCGGGACCTTACAATGAGCAGTTCTTC
>TRBV6-6|NA|NA|TRBJ2-2
CASSSTGELFF
TGTGCCAGCAGCTCCACCGGGGAGCTGTTTTTT
>TRBV14|few|NA|TRBJ1-4
CASSQFGVSELFF
TGTGCCAGCAGCCAATTTGGTGTATCAGAGCTGTTTTTT
>TRBV28|NA|TRBD2|TRBJ2-3
CASSSTSGVTDTQYF
TGTGCCAGCAGTTCAACTAGCGGGGTTACAGATACGCAGTATTTT
>TRBV5-1|NA|TRBD1|TRBJ2-7
CASSGGTGAYEQYF
TGCGCCAGCAGCGGAGGGACAGGAGCCTACGAGCAGTACTTC
>TRBV4-3|NA|NA|TRBJ1-3
CASSQGQSSGNTIYF
TGCGCCAGCAGCCAAGGACAGAGCTCTGGAAACACCATATATTTT
>TRBV7-9|once|TRBD1|TRBJ2-1
CASSAGQGAFNEQFF
TGTGCCAGCAGCGCCGGACAGGGGGCCTTCAATGAGCAGTTCTTC
>TRBV27|NA|NA|TRBJ1-3
CASSPMGGDTIYF
TGTGCCAGCAGCCCCATGGGGGGGGACACCATATATTTT
>TRBV27|NA|TRBD2|TRBJ2-7
CASSPSMGGEAYEQYF
TGTGCCAGCAGTCCCAGCATGGGAGGGGAGGCCTACGAGCAGTACTTC
>TRBV11-3|NA|NA|TRBJ1-2
CASSLDGVASYGYTF
TGTGCCAGCAGCTTAGATGGGGTGGCTAGCTATGGCTACACCTTC
>TRBV19|NA|NA|TRBJ2-2
CASSISGSAGELFF
TGTGCCAGTAGTATCAGCGGGTCGGCCGGGGAGCTGTTTTTT
>TRBV11-2|NA|NA|TRBJ2-1
CASSLDGWGKNEQFF
TGTGCCAGCAGCTTAGATGGGTGGGGTAAGAATGAGCAGTTCTTC
>TRBV11-2|NA|TRBD2|TRBJ2-1
CASSSSGSPYNEQFF
TGTGCCAGCAGCTCGAGCGGGAGCCCCTACAATGAGCAGTTCTTC
>TRBV27|NA|TRBD2|TRBJ2-1
CASIVAGRYNEQFF
TGTGCCAGCATCGTAGCGGGGCGATACAATGAGCAGTTCTTC